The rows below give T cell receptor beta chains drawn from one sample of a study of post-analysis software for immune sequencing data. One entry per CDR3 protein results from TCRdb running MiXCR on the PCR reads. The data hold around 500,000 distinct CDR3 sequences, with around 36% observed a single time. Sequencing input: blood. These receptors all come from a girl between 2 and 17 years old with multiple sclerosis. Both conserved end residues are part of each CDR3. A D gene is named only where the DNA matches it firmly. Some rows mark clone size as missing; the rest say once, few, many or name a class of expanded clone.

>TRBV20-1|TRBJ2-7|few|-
CSASLGGYEQYF
TGCAGTGCTTCCCTTGGGGGCTACGAGCAGTACTTC
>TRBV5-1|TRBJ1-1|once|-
CASSPAVGSEGITEAFF
TGCGCCAGCAGCCCCGCGGTGGGGAGTGAGGGGATCACTGAAGCTTTCTTT
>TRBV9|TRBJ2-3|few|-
CASSAFRTDTQYF
TGTGCCAGCAGCGCCTTTAGGACAGATACGCAGTATTTT
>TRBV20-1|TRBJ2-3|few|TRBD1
CSASLQGADTQYF
TGCAGTGCTAGCTTGCAGGGGGCTGATACGCAGTATTTT
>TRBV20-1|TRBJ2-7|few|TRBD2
CSARTSGAYEQYF
TGCAGTGCTAGGACTAGCGGGGCCTACGAGCAGTACTTC
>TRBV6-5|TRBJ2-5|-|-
CASSYSGGKGETQYF
TGTGCCAGCAGTTACTCGGGGGGTAAAGGGGAGACCCAGTACTTC
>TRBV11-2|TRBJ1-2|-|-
CASSLVGPSGYTF
TGTGCCAGCAGCTTAGTAGGCCCATCGGGCTACACCTTC
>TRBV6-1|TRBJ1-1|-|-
CASSERLEAFF
TGTGCCAGCAGTGAACGGCTGGAAGCTTTCTTT
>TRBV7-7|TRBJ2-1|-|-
CASSLYPGTNNEQFF
TGTGCTAGCAGCTTATATCCCGGGACGAACAATGAGCAGTTCTTC
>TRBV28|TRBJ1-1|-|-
CASSLKATVEAFF
TGTGCCAGCAGTTTAAAGGCTACGGTTGAAGCTTTCTTT
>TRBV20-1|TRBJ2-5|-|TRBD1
CSATRGYQETQYF
TGCAGTGCTACCAGGGGGTACCAAGAGACCCAGTACTTC
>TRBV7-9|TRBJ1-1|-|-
CASSPLDTEAFF
TGTGCCAGCAGCCCCTTGGACACTGAAGCTTTCTTT
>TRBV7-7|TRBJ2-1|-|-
CASSRDGGNEQFF
TGTGCTAGCAGCCGGGACGGTGGGAATGAGCAGTTCTTC
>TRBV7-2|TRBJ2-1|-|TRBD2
CASSSPGGHRFF
TGTGCCAGCAGCTCCCCGGGGGGGCACAGGTTCTTC
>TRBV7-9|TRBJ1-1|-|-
CASSLMGTEAFF
TGTGCCAGCAGCTTAATGGGGACTGAAGCTTTCTTT
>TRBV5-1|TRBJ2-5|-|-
CASSLEGSAGGETQYF
TGCGCCAGCAGCTTGGAGGGATCTGCCGGGGGAGAGACCCAGTACTTC
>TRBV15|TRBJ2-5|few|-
CATSSGSGETQYF
TGTGCCACCAGCAGTGGCTCTGGGGAGACCCAGTACTTC
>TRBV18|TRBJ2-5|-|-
CASLQGQETQYF
TGTGCCAGCTTACAGGGACAAGAGACCCAGTACTTC
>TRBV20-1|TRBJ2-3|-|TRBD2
CSAGWGGDTQYF
TGCAGTGCCGGGTGGGGGGGAGATACGCAGTATTTT
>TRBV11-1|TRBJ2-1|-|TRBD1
CVSSQKDRVVYNEQFF
TGTGTCAGCAGCCAGAAGGACAGGGTGGTTTACAATGAGCAGTTCTTC
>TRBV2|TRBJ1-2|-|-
CASSEDPGAGGYTF
TGTGCCAGCAGTGAAGATCCGGGGGCGGGTGGCTACACCTTC
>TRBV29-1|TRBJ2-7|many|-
CSVVKRGDPGEQYF
TGCAGCGTTGTTAAAAGAGGGGACCCGGGGGAGCAGTACTTC
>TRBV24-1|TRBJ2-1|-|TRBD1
CATSATRDSYNEQFF
TGTGCCACCAGTGCGACCCGGGACAGCTACAATGAGCAGTTCTTC
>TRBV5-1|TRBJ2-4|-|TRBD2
CASSYDGGVFSEQYF
TGCGCCAGCAGCTATGACGGGGGGGTATTTAGTGAGCAGTACTTC
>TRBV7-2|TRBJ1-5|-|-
CASSLAWDSNQPQHF
TGTGCCAGCAGCTTAGCCTGGGACAGCAATCAGCCCCAGCATTTT
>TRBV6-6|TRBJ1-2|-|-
CASLYYSNYGYTF
TGTGCCAGCTTATACTATTCAAACTATGGCTACACCTTC
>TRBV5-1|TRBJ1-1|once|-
CASSPSGTPNTEAFF
TGCGCCAGCAGCCCCTCCGGGACTCCGAACACTGAAGCTTTCTTT
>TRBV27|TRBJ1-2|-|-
CASSLSAGPRYGYTF
TGTGCCAGCAGTTTATCCGCGGGCCCGAGGTATGGCTACACCTTC
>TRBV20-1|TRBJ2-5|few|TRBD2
CSASPLAGVETQYF
TGCAGTGCTAGCCCACTAGCGGGGGTGGAGACCCAGTACTTC
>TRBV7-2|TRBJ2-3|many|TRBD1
CASSLTAGGPDTQYF
TGTGCCAGCAGCTTAACGGCAGGGGGTCCGGATACGCAGTATTTT
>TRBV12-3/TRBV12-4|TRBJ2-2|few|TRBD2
CASSETSGGTTGELFF
TGTGCCAGCAGTGAGACTAGCGGGGGAACCACCGGGGAGCTGTTTTTT
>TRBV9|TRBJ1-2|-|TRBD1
CASSNDRGQHYGYTF
TGTGCCAGCAGCAACGACAGGGGGCAACACTATGGCTACACCTTC
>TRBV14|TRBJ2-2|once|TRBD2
CASSPGLAPGELFF
TGTGCCAGCAGCCCCGGACTAGCGCCCGGGGAGCTGTTTTTT
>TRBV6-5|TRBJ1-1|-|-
CASSYDGVWNTEAFF
TGTGCCAGCAGTTACGATGGGGTGTGGAACACTGAAGCTTTCTTT
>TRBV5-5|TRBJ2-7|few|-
CASSSSTTVYEQYF
TGTGCCAGCAGCTCATCGACGACGGTCTACGAGCAGTACTTC
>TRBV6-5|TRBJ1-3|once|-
CASSYAPDSGNTIYF
TGTGCCAGCAGTTACGCTCCAGACTCTGGAAACACCATATATTTT
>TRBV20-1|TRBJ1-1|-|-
CSAQGSTEAFF
TGCAGTGCCCAGGGGAGCACTGAAGCTTTCTTT
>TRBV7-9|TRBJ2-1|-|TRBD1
CASSLQGRGRNEQFF
TGTGCCAGCAGCTTACAAGGCAGGGGGCGAAATGAGCAGTTCTTC
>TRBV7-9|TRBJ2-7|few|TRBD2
CASSLEGGLLAGVTYEQYF
TGTGCCAGCAGCTTAGAGGGGGGCCTACTAGCGGGGGTTACCTACGAGCAGTACTTC
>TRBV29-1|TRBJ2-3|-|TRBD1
CSVEGRWGQVKDTQYF
TGCAGCGTTGAAGGGAGGTGGGGACAGGTGAAAGATACGCAGTATTTT
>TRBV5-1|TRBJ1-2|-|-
CTSSRASGYGYTF
TGCACCAGCAGCAGGGCCTCGGGCTATGGCTACACCTTC
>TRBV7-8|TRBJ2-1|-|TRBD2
CATTGGGGQFF
TGTGCCACCACGGGAGGCGGAGGGCAGTTCTTC
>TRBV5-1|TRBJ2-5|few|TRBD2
CASSPGLAGAQETQYF
TGCGCCAGCAGCCCTGGACTAGCGGGGGCCCAAGAGACCCAGTACTTC
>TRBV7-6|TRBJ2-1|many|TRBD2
CASSNLAGSYNEQFF
TGTGCCAGCAGCAATCTAGCGGGGTCCTACAATGAGCAGTTCTTC
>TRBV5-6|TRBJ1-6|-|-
CASILQGVNSPLHF
TGTGCCAGCATACTACAGGGAGTTAATTCACCCCTCCACTTT
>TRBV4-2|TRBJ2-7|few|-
CASSQGETPYEQYF
TGTGCCAGCAGCCAAGGAGAGACCCCCTACGAGCAGTACTTC
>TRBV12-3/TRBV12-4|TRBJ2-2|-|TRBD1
CASTESGTGGITGELFF
TGTGCCAGCACCGAGTCCGGGACAGGGGGTATCACCGGGGAGCTGTTTTTT
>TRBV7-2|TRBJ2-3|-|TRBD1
CASRKQGLSTDTQYF
TGTGCCAGCAGAAAACAGGGGTTAAGCACAGATACGCAGTATTTT
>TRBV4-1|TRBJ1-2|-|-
CASSQDRGAAGYTF
TGCGCCAGCAGCCAAGATCGGGGGGCCGCTGGCTACACCTTC
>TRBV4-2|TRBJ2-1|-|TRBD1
CASSQDGGTGPYNEQFF
TGTGCCAGCAGCCAAGATGGGGGGACAGGGCCCTACAATGAGCAGTTCTTC
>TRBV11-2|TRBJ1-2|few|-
CASSQSPLMTGYTF
TGTGCCAGCAGCCAATCCCCTCTTATGACTGGCTACACCTTC
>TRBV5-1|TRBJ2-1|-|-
CASSLRSYNEQFF
TGCGCCAGCAGCTTGCGTTCCTACAATGAGCAGTTCTTC
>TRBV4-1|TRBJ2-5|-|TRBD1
CVSSQDWGQVQKTQYF
TGCGTCAGCAGCCAAGATTGGGGACAGGTACAGAAGACCCAGTACTTC
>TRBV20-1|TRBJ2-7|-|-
CSASDGAYEQYF
TGCAGTGCTAGCGACGGAGCCTACGAGCAGTACTTC
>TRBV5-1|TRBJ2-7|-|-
CASSLGLLGYEQYF
TGCGCCAGCAGCTTGGGGTTATTGGGCTACGAGCAGTACTTC